Listed below are T cell receptor beta chains from one sample, sequenced in a study of blood T cell repertoires in COVID-19. This table comes from immunoSEQ multiplex PCR, and its TCRdb copy is limited to in-frame clones, with some not included. Among 310,000 or so clones listed, about four fifths were seen once. Material: peripheral blood. Receptors originate from a woman aged 50 to 60 with acute or convalescent COVID-19. CDR3s include the opening cysteine and the closing phenylalanine or tryptophan. D genes are given only for firm matches. Expanded clones are given a class, and other clones once, few, many or no size at all.

d_call | j_call | clone_size | v_call | cdr3_aa | cdr3_nt
TRBD1 | TRBJ1-6 | NA | TRBV10-3 | CAARGPANSPLHF | TGTGCCGCGAGGGGGCCAGCCAATTCACCCCTCCACTTT
NA | TRBJ2-5 | NA | TRBV7-9 | CASSRNYGQETQYF | TGTGCCAGCAGCCGAAATTACGGCCAAGAGACCCAGTACTTC
NA | TRBJ1-2 | NA | TRBV9 | CASSPGGAAVLGYTF | TGTGCCAGCAGCCCTGGGGGGGCGGCCGTCTTAGGCTACACCTTC
NA | TRBJ1-2 | NA | TRBV6-4 | CASSGSGQGYTF | TGTGCCAGCAGTGGGTCAGGGCAGGGCTACACCTTC
TRBD1 | TRBJ1-4 | NA | TRBV18 | CASSTGQSTNEKLFF | TGTGCCAGCTCAACGGGACAGAGCACCAATGAAAAACTGTTTTTT
TRBD2 | TRBJ2-5 | NA | TRBV7-2 | CASSLAGRGEETQYF | TGTGCCAGCAGCTTAGCCGGGCGGGGGGAAGAGACCCAGTACTTC
NA | TRBJ1-5 | NA | TRBV6-1 | CASRLTSPGPQHF | TGTGCCAGCCGCTTAACGTCTCCGGGGCCCCAGCATTTT
TRBD1 | TRBJ1-6 | NA | TRBV7-2 | CASSHQGALNSPLHF | TGTGCCAGCAGTCACCAGGGGGCGCTTAATTCACCCCTCCACTTT
NA | TRBJ2-7 | NA | TRBV14 | CASSQDEAIPYEQYF | TGTGCCAGCAGCCAAGATGAGGCAATTCCCTACGAGCAGTACTTC
NA | TRBJ1-6 | NA | TRBV4-1 | CASSQLPLNSPLHF | TGCGCCAGCAGCCAACTACCTCTCAATTCACCCCTCCACTTT
TRBD1 | TRBJ1-6 | NA | TRBV10-3 | CAISELGQGNSPLHF | TGTGCCATCAGTGAATTGGGACAGGGGAATTCACCCCTCCACTTT
NA | TRBJ1-5 | once | TRBV5-6 | CASSFTGTVDQPQHF | TGTGCCAGCAGCTTTACAGGAACGGTTGATCAGCCCCAGCATTTT
NA | TRBJ2-3 | NA | TRBV5-1 | CASNLGVGTDTQYF | TGCGCCTCAAACCTAGGGGTGGGCACAGATACGCAGTATTTT
TRBD2 | TRBJ2-1 | NA | TRBV4-2 | CASSQAGGSNHNEQFF | TGTGCCAGCAGCCAAGCCGGCGGGAGTAACCACAATGAGCAGTTCTTC
NA | TRBJ1-1 | NA | TRBV15 | CATSRAGTLLTTEAFF | TGTGCCACCAGCAGAGCCGGGACTCTCCTTACGACTGAAGCTTTCTTT
NA | TRBJ2-7 | once | TRBV19 | CASKRRSGAYEQYF | TGTGCCAGTAAAAGACGGTCAGGGGCTTACGAGCAGTACTTC
NA | TRBJ1-4 | NA | TRBV7-9 | CASSFTPVSGSEKLFF | TGTGCCAGCAGCTTTACCCCTGTTTCAGGGTCTGAAAAACTGTTTTTT